These 15 T cell receptor beta chains were sequenced from one sample in a study of Ad26.COV2.S vaccination and SARS-CoV-2 variants. Sequenced by immunoSEQ multiplex PCR; TCRdb stores in-frame clones only, minus some. Altogether some 320,000 clones are present, about 85% being singletons, with the ten largest covering 2.1%. Treatment in this sample: roughly 19 received Ad26.COV2.S at low or high dose, single or two shots; roughly five received placebo; per-sample allocation not given. Sampling took place 63 days after the first vaccine or placebo injection. The sequencing used peripheral blood, collected in a trial of Ad26.COV2.S vaccine versus placebo. These receptors were taken from a person aged 18-60 years who received the Ad26.COV2.S COVID-19 vaccine or a placebo.

The rearrangement joins TRBV3-1 (or the pseudogene TRBV3-2) to TRBJ1-2; 7 bases map to TRBD1. The CDR3 consists of 16 residues. V dropped 0 bases and J dropped 8; count of bases not matched to a gene: 12. Germline V gene lookup returns CDR1 LGHDT and CDR2 YNNKEL (reference sequence). CDR3 nucleotide sequence: TGTGCCAGCAGCCAAGAAGTGACAGGGCCTCTTTTGGGCTACACCTTC. This sequence encodes CASSQEVTGPLLGYTF.

V usage is TRBV10-3 and J usage is TRBJ2-3; 7 nucleotides align to TRBD2. V dropped 6 bases and J dropped 4; count of bases not matched to a gene: 7. CDR1 and CDR2 from the germline V gene are ENHRY and SYGVKD. This CDR3 contains 14 residues. As DNA, the CDR3 is TGTGCCATCAGGGGGACTACGGGGCCAGATACGCAGTATTTT. Protein product: CAIRGTTGPDTQYF.

This clone came up a few times. The V and J genes are TRBV19 and TRBJ1-2, with D possibly being TRBD1 (5 bases). The CDR3 is 15 amino acids. Germline V gene lookup returns CDR1 LNHDA and CDR2 SQIVND (reference sequence). Trimming shortened V by 10 bases and J by 1 base, and 19 bases separated the two germline ends. The DNA for the CDR3 is TGTGCCACTCAACCTGGGGACGGGAATAACTATGGCTACACCTTC. The encoded protein is CATQPGDGNNYGYTF.

This clone was seen a few times. V is TRBV30 and J is TRBJ1-6; D ambiguous. V was clipped by 1 base and J by 7 bases, with 8 bases between them. The germline gives CDR1 GTSNPN, CDR2 SVGIG (reference sequence). The CDR3 consists of 13 residues. The CDR3 region has the DNA TGTGCCTGGAGTGCAGCAGTAAATTCACCCCTCCACTTT. As protein: CAWSAAVNSPLHF. Full variable domain (rest looked up from reference TRBV30 and TRBJ1-6): SQTIHQWPATLVQPVGSPLSLECTVEGTSNPNLYWYRQAAGRGLQLLFYSVGIGQISSEVPQNLSASRPQDRQFILSSKKLLLSDSGFYLCAWSAAVNSPLHFGNGTRLTVT.

V usage is TRBV7-2 and J usage is TRBJ2-7, with 8 positions matching TRBD1. After removal of 6 bases from V and 2 bases from J, the junction contained 3 bases not matched to a gene. The V gene's germline CDR1 is SGHTA and CDR2 FQGNSA. The CDR3 loop spans 13 amino acids. Here the CDR3 DNA reads TGTGCCAGCAGTTGGGACAGGACCTACGAGCAGTACTTC. It specifies CASSWDRTYEQYF.

The V gene is TRBV5-6, the J gene TRBJ1-3, with D possibly being TRBD1 (6 bases). Germline CDR1 SGHDT, CDR2 YYEEEE. This CDR3 spans 16 amino acids. V lost 4 bases, J lost 2 bases, and 16 bases lay in between. CDR3 in amino acids: CASSQVDNRAGNTIYF. CDR3 nucleotide sequence: TGTGCCAGCAGCCAAGTCGATAACAGGGCTGGAAACACCATATATTTT.

The chain has TRBV5-1 and TRBJ1-1; perhaps TRBD1 as D (6 bases). Trimming cost V 0 bases and J 1 base, with 13 bases left between them. The length of the CDR3 is 16 residues. Germline CDR1 is SGHRS and CDR2 is YFSETQ. In DNA, the CDR3 is TGCGCCAGCAGCTTGGCTGGGGGCGCGGAGAACACTGAAGCTTTCTTT. Translating gives CASSLAGGAENTEAFF. Based on the CDR3 plus reference TRBV5-1 and TRBJ1-1, the full variable domain is KAGVTQTPRYLIKTRGQQVTLSCSPISGHRSVSWYQQTPGQGLQFLFEYFSETQRNKGNFPGRFSGRQFSNSRSEMNVSTLELGDSALYLCASSLAGGAENTEAFFGQGTRLTVV.

This chain connects TRBV7-9 to TRBJ2-1; the match to TRBD2 covers 8 bases. Germline values: CDR1 SEHNR, CDR2 FQNEAQ (reference sequence). The CDR3 has 15 amino acids. V shed 4 bases and J 5 bases; nucleotides not matched to a gene: 7. The CDR3 reads CASSSRGTRHNEQFF. For the CDR3, the DNA is TGTGCCAGCAGCTCCAGAGGGACTAGACACAATGAGCAGTTCTTC.

In this sample, this clone turned up once. This chain connects TRBV28 to TRBJ1-1; no clear D gene. Deletions cut 3 bases from V and 0 bases from J, with 11 bases between. The CDR3 consists of 15 residues. Per germline, CDR1 MDHEN and CDR2 SYDVKM. CDR3 residues: CASSFRPGLNTEAFF. CDR3 DNA sequence: TGTGCCAGCAGTTTTCGCCCAGGTCTGAACACTGAAGCTTTCTTT.

The V call is TRBV6-5, the J call TRBJ1-1; no clear D gene. Deletions cut 5 bases from V and 4 bases from J, with 11 bases between. Germline CDR1 reads MNHEY; CDR2 reads SVGAGI. The CDR3 covers 13 residues. The CDR3 DNA sequence: TGTGCCAGCAGTCATGGACTTGCCACTGAAGCTTTCTTT. Its translation: CASSHGLATEAFF.

The gene calls are TRBV5-8 and TRBJ1-1, with 7 positions matching TRBD1. The length of the CDR3 is 14 residues. V trimming: 4 bases; J trimming: 5 bases; junction bases outside the gene matches: 8. CDR1 and CDR2 (germline): SGHTS, YDEGEE. For the CDR3, the DNA is TGTGCCAGCAGCGAATTGACAGGGATAACTGAAGCTTTCTTT. Translated: CASSELTGITEAFF.

The V gene is TRBV19, the J gene TRBJ1-1; no firm D call. CDR1 and CDR2 from the germline V gene are LNHDA and SQIVND (reference sequence). The V and J ends lost 6 bases and 6 bases respectively, with 17 bases between them. This CDR3 comprises 14 residues. The CDR3 nucleotides read TGTGCCAGTAGCGCCGGGCGCTTAGAAGCTGAAGCTTTCTTT. It translates to CASSAGRLEAEAFF. Full variable domain (rest looked up from reference TRBV19 and TRBJ1-1): DGGITQSPKYLFRKEGQNVTLSCEQNLNHDAMYWYRQDPGQGLRLIYYSQIVNDFQKGDIAEGYSVSREKKESFPLTVTSAQKNPTAFYLCASSAGRLEAEAFFGQGTRLTVV.

V and J are TRBV12-3 or TRBV12-4 and TRBJ1-5; no definite D call. The CDR3 sequence is 13 residues long. V was pared by 1 base and J by 7 bases, with 8 bases between. In DNA form, the CDR3 reads TGTGCCAGCAGTTTAGAGGCGGGACAGCCCCAGCATTTT. Residues: CASSLEAGQPQHF.

CDR3 DNA sequence: TGTGCCAGCAGCCCCGAGGGGAGCGCCGAGAACACCGGGGAGCTGTTTTTT. Protein product: CASSPEGSAENTGELFF. This chain links TRBV3-1 (or the pseudogene TRBV3-2) with TRBJ2-2; D assignment may be TRBD1 or TRBD2 (5 bases each). CDR3 length equals 17 residues. Deletions cut 4 bases from V and 1 base from J, with 16 bases between. CDR1 LGHDT and CDR2 YNNKEL come from the germline V gene (reference sequence).

The genes are TRBV4-2 and TRBJ2-7; D is ambiguous. Trimming cost V 2 bases and J 3 bases, with 5 bases left between them. The CDR3 length is 12 residues. The germline V gene encodes CDR1 LGHNA and CDR2 YNFKEQ. The CDR3: CASSQRSYEQYF. CDR3 DNA sequence: TGTGCCAGCAGCCAACGTAGCTACGAGCAGTACTTC.